This T cell receptor beta chain comes out of a study of blood T cells in healthy people across ages. General study points: Roughly linearly, TCR beta diversity per million T cells fell as age increased.

In each sample, at least 6 million PBMCs were isolated. Total RNA amounts of at least 6 micrograms were extracted per sample. As regards this clonotype: Its antigen is as yet unknown.

Germline V gene lookup returns CDR1 SQVTM and CDR2 ANQGSEA. The ends lost 4 bases at V and 4 bases at J; junction bases unmatched: 6. The CDR3 length is 13 residues. Using a J-beta primer mix together with a sample-barcoded 5' primer, a second PCR was run for about 7 to 12 cycles. TCRdb reprocessed the 5' RACE reads via MiXCR and lists one record per CDR3 protein. The table includes approximately 800,000 distinct CDR3 sequences, roughly 25% detected once. Another study also made use of these data, one on T cells of mothers and their children. As reported in that work: Compared with unrelated pairs, related mother-child pairs had slightly higher, non-significant overlap.

The chain has TRBV29-1 and TRBJ1-2; 7 positions agree with TRBD1. Sequencing was carried out using blood. This receptor was taken from a boy aged 5-17 years in good health. CDR3 amino acids: CSVAGQAFYGYTF. The CDR3 DNA follows: TGCAGCGTTGCCGGACAGGCGTTCTATGGCTACACCTTC.